The subject of this entry is one T cell receptor beta chain. Its antigen is still unknown. RNA transcripts gave rise to amplified TCR beta CDR3 regions. A set of HTBI primers served as the primers for a first-round RT-PCR of the TCR CDR3. TCRdb analysed the multiplex PCR reads with MiXCR anew, one entry per CDR3 protein. The sample lists under 300,000 distinct CDR3 sequences; 25% were seen once. CDR1 and CDR2 (germline): MGHDK, SYGVNS. Trimming cost V 3 bases and J 1 base, with 7 bases left between them. CDR3 length: 14 residues. The data were obtained in a study of T cells in Graves' hyperthyroidism and ophthalmopathy. Overall study findings and caveats: Most thyroid clonotypes expanded above 0.001 appeared in blood too. The model foresaw ophthalmopathy a median 6.5 months prior to onset.

The gene calls are TRBV25-1 and TRBJ1-5, with D unclear. Source material: blood. This sequence originates from a man aged 40-49 years with Graves' hyperthyroidism that later progressed to Graves' ophthalmopathy. CDR3 region: CASSDAGSNQPQHF. DNA for the CDR3: TGTGCCAGCAGTGATGCGGGGAGCAATCAGCCCCAGCATTTT.